The T cell receptor beta chain under discussion was sequenced for a study of metastatic and nonmetastatic thyroid tumors. At the level of the study: Thyroid patients, malignant and benign, had repertoires compared across blood and tumor or nodule tissue. Findings of the study overall: Patients with malignant thyroid tumors reportedly had significantly higher TCR beta diversity than those with benign nodules, in blood and tumor.

TCRdb recomputed clones from the PCR reads via MiXCR. The sample shows about 11,000 clones, almost 30% of them seen only once. In this sample, this clone turned up a few times. Its antigen remains unknown. No patient had received any treatment before thyroid surgery. V shed 1 base, J shed 6 bases, and the junction held 6 bases outside the gene matches. CDR1 and CDR2 from the germline V gene are SGHRS and YFSETQ. CDR3 length equals 14 residues. Sequences were obtained from tumor tissue. The clonotype was recovered from a female donor with papillary thyroid cancer or a benign thyroid nodule (not recorded which). Some clones in this sample may be carry-over from other donors' samples. The rearrangement links TRBV5-1 to TRBJ2-7; TRBD2 agrees at 8 bases. CDR3: CASSLNPGGGEQYF. In DNA, the CDR3 is TGCGCCAGCAGCTTGAATCCGGGAGGGGGCGAGCAGTACTTC.